Reported below is one TCR beta chain. Its antigen is unknown. RNA, once extracted, was reverse transcribed into cDNA for use as the sequencing template. The repertoire was sequenced with immunoSEQ multiplex PCR; TCRdb's copy has only in-frame clones and lacks some. The sample holds 200,000 to 250,000 clones, roughly 57% seen once. A FACSAria was used to sort CD4+ and CD8+ T cells. These cells came from PBMCs. These data are taken from a study of CD8+ T cells in alopecia areata. About the research overall: A regimen of oral tofacitinib, 5 to 10 mg twice daily, was given to treated patients. The study, taken as a whole, reports: Compared with mice, patients displayed less clear TCR sharing, possibly for HLA-related reasons.

Germline V gene lookup returns CDR1 MGHRA and CDR2 YSYEKL. V shed 2 bases, J shed 15 bases, and the junction held 4 bases outside the gene matches. The CDR3 spans 14 residues. The sample in question was CD4+ T cells sorted from blood, obtained at week 0. The receptor was derived from a human donor with alopecia areata. This chain uses TRBV4-1 with TRBJ2-1; 16 bases match TRBD2. The CDR3 region has the DNA TGCGCCAGCAGCCAATCCGGGACTAGCGGGAGGGGGTTCTTC. Translated: CASSQSGTSGRGFF.